The 29 T cell receptor beta chains listed next were all sequenced from one sample in a study of cytomegalovirus exposure and HLA in healthy donors. PCR primers comprised 60 Vbeta and 13 Jbeta primers. Using immunoSEQ multiplex PCR, the repertoire was profiled, and TCRdb retains in-frame clones only, with some absent. The sample records roughly 120,000 clones, 60% to 80% being singletons. The material sequenced was PBMCs. The receptors were gathered from a man in his fifties in good health and CMV-seropositive.

This rearrangement joins TRBV30 to TRBJ1-2, with D maybe TRBD1 (5 bases). This CDR3 is 14 amino acids long. CDR1 GTSNPN and CDR2 SVGIG come from the germline V gene (reference sequence). Trimming shortened V by 3 bases and J by 5 bases, and 16 bases separated the two germline ends. This chain's CDR3 is CAWRGQGSFYGYTF. The CDR3 nucleotides are TGTGCCTGGAGAGGGCAGGGCTCTTTTTATGGCTACACCTTC.

The sample holds one count of this clone. The chain recombines TRBV4-2 with TRBJ2-5; D may be TRBD2 (6 bases). The V and J ends lost 1 base and 5 bases respectively, with 14 bases between them. The CDR3 extends over 15 amino acids. The germline V gene encodes CDR1 LGHNA and CDR2 YNFKEQ. CDR3 sequence reads: CASSQVKGGGETQYF. DNA for the CDR3: TGTGCCAGCAGCCAAGTGAAGGGAGGAGGGGAGACCCAGTACTTC.

V usage is TRBV10-3 and J usage is TRBJ2-7, with 8 positions matching TRBD1. This CDR3 contains 15 residues. Germline CDR1 reads ENHRY; CDR2 reads SYGVKD. J gave up 2 bases and V 0 bases, and 3 bases lay outside the gene matches. The CDR3 bases are TGTGCCATCAGTGAGTCCGCAGGGGGCCCCTACGAGCAGTACTTC. Translation: CAISESAGGPYEQYF.

This sequence joins TRBV7-2 and TRBJ2-1, with TRBD1 matching over 10 bases. In germline, CDR1 is SGHTA, CDR2 FQGNSA. The CDR3 consists of 14 residues. Trimming at V came to 3 bases and at J to 7 bases, leaving 3 bases not matched to a gene. This CDR3 reads CASSLGQGRNEQFF. Written as DNA, the CDR3 is TGTGCCAGCAGCTTGGGACAGGGGAGAAATGAGCAGTTCTTC.

The chain links TRBV5-1 to TRBJ1-1; D is undetermined. Per the germline V gene, CDR1 is SGHRS and CDR2 is YFSETQ. V was pared by 0 bases and J by 4 bases, with 10 bases between. This CDR3 is built from 14 residues. CDR3 nucleotide sequence: TGCGCCAGCAGCTTGGTTGAGGGTAGCACTGAAGCTTTCTTT. This codes for CASSLVEGSTEAFF. Supplemented by reference TRBV5-1 and TRBJ1-1, the full variable domain reads KAGVTQTPRYLIKTRGQQVTLSCSPISGHRSVSWYQQTPGQGLQFLFEYFSETQRNKGNFPGRFSGRQFSNSRSEMNVSTLELGDSALYLCASSLVEGSTEAFFGQGTRLTVV.

The gene calls are TRBV7-9 and TRBJ2-3; 7 bases are a match to TRBD1. J was trimmed by 5 bases and V by 5 bases; bases with no gene match: 10. The germline CDR1 and CDR2 sequences are SEHNR and FQNEAQ (reference sequence). The length of the CDR3 is 15 residues. DNA of the CDR3: TGTGCCAGCAGCACACGGGACAGTTTGGTAGATACGCAGTATTTT. This sequence encodes CASSTRDSLVDTQYF.

The rearrangement uses TRBV30 and TRBJ1-3, with 7 bases matching TRBD1. In germline, CDR1 is GTSNPN, CDR2 SVGIG (reference sequence). Trimming took 2 bases from V and 0 from J; bases not matched to a gene: 10. CDR3 length: 17 amino acids. The CDR3 DNA is TGTGCCTGGAGTCCCAAGCGACAGGGCAACTCTGGAAACACCATATATTTT. It translates to CAWSPKRQGNSGNTIYF. The full variable domain, its missing parts supplied by reference TRBV30 and TRBJ1-3, is SQTIHQWPATLVQPVGSPLSLECTVEGTSNPNLYWYRQAAGRGLQLLFYSVGIGQISSEVPQNLSASRPQDRQFILSSKKLLLSDSGFYLCAWSPKRQGNSGNTIYFGEGSWLTVV.

The rearrangement links TRBV7-9 to TRBJ2-5, with D unclear. V was trimmed by 1 base and J by 5 bases, leaving 17 bases between them. The length of the CDR3 is 16 residues. CDR1 and CDR2 from the germline V gene are SEHNR and FQNEAQ (reference sequence). The CDR3 bases are TGTGCCAGCAGCTTAGAGGTTGACACCGTTCGGGAGACCCAGTACTTC. Translated: CASSLEVDTVRETQYF. The variable domain in full, with the rest retrieved from reference TRBV7-9 and TRBJ2-5, is DTGVSQNPRHKITKRGQNVTFRCDPISEHNRLYWYRQTLGQGPEFLTYFQNEAQLEKSRLLSDRFSAERPKGSFSTLEIQRTEQGDSAMYLCASSLEVDTVRETQYFGPGTRLLVL.

This chain links TRBV7-2 with TRBJ2-3; no clear D gene. Trimming pared 0 bases from V and 0 bases from J, leaving 4 bases between. Germline V CDR1 and CDR2: SGHTA, FQGNSA. This CDR3 contains 14 residues. The CDR3 here is CASSLARSTDTQYF. CDR3 nucleotides: TGTGCCAGCAGCTTAGCGAGGAGCACAGATACGCAGTATTTT. The full variable domain, rest sourced from reference TRBV7-2 and TRBJ2-3, is GAGVSQSPSNKVTEKGKDVELRCDPISGHTALYWYRQSLGQGLEFLIYFQGNSAPDKSGLPSDRFSAERTGGSVSTLTIQRTQQEDSAVYLCASSLARSTDTQYFGPGTRLTVL.

The chain employs TRBV4-1 and TRBJ2-5; TRBD2 might be the D (7 bases). The J call may be in error: the DNA end matches TRBJ2-7 better. Germline lookup yields CDR1 MGHRA and CDR2 YSYEKL. This CDR3 spans 17 amino acids. CDR3 nucleotides: TGCGCCAGCAGCCAAGATGTATCCGGGGGGCCTCTCTACGAGCAGTACTTC. Amino acid sequence: CASSQDVSGGPLYEQYF.

This chain links TRBV5-1 with TRBJ2-5; TRBD2 aligns across 7 bases. Germline-derived CDR1 and CDR2 are SGHRS and YFSETQ. V lost 7 bases to trimming and J lost 5 bases; unmatched junction nucleotides: 14. The CDR3 runs to 15 residues. In DNA form, the CDR3 reads TGCGCCAGCGCCGGGGGGTCCGGGGACGGGGAGACCCAGTACTTC. Translated, it gives CASAGGSGDGETQYF.

The V gene is TRBV11-2, the J gene TRBJ1-2; D is perhaps TRBD1 (5 bases). Germline V gene lookup returns CDR1 SGHAT and CDR2 FQNNGV. CDR3 length: 13 amino acids. The V and J ends lost 2 bases and 7 bases respectively, with 11 bases between them. The CDR3 region is CASSLKITGGYTF. Here the CDR3 DNA reads TGTGCCAGCAGCTTAAAAATAACAGGTGGCTACACCTTC.

This chain joins TRBV7-2 and TRBJ2-2; 7 positions match TRBD1. CDR1 is SGHTA and CDR2 is FQGNSA in the germline V gene. The V gene end was trimmed by 2 bases and the J gene end by 6 bases; junction bases not matched to a gene: 9. This CDR3 is 16 amino acids long. CDR3 sequence: CASSLQKGARAGELFF. CDR3 nucleotide sequence: TGTGCCAGCAGCTTACAGAAGGGGGCGCGGGCCGGGGAGCTGTTTTTT.

This sequence joins TRBV21-1 and TRBJ1-1; TRBD1, the D gene given by the table, was not confirmed from the DNA. TRBV21-1 is assigned pseudogene status. The CDR3 spans 15 residues. DNA of the CDR3: TGTGCCAGCAGTCAGGGGACAGGGCGACACACTGAAGCTTTCTTT. Amino acids: CASSQGTGRHTEAFF.

This chain uses TRBV5-8 with TRBJ1-2, with 10 bases that match TRBD1. The germline V gene has CDR1 SGHTS and CDR2 YDEGEE. The V and J ends lost 4 bases and 4 bases, in that order; junction bases with no gene match: 7. The length of the CDR3 is 15 residues. In DNA form, the CDR3 reads TGTGCCAGCAGCCGGGCTCGGACAGGGGGCTATGGCTACACCTTC. This codes for CASSRARTGGYGYTF.

Only a few counts were recorded for this clone. The chain recombines TRBV4-2 with TRBJ2-7; D possibly corresponds to TRBD2 (5 bases). Trimming removed 1 base from V and 5 bases from J, with 9 bases in between. CDR1 and CDR2 (germline): LGHNA, YNFKEQ. The length of the CDR3 is 13 residues. The CDR3 here is CASSQGRVNEQYF. The CDR3 DNA is TGTGCCAGCAGCCAAGGGCGGGTCAACGAGCAGTACTTC.

This sequence joins TRBV10-3 and TRBJ1-1, with D maybe TRBD1 (6 bases). Trimming took off 4 bases at V and 3 bases at J, with 15 bases between the two ends. Germline-derived CDR1 and CDR2 are ENHRY and SYGVKD. The CDR3 extends over 15 amino acids. For the CDR3, the DNA is TGTGCCATCAGTGCCAGCCTAGGGGGTGACACTGAAGCTTTCTTT. Translation: CAISASLGGDTEAFF.

This chain links TRBV5-6 with TRBJ1-5, with unresolved D. Trimming removed 8 bases at V and 1 base at J, with 19 bases between. CDR1 and CDR2 (germline): SGHDT, YYEEEE. The CDR3 totals 16 residues. Here the CDR3 DNA reads TGTGCCAGTTCCACTTCCGAGGCTGGGAGCAATCAGCCCCAGCATTTT. It codes for CASSTSEAGSNQPQHF. The full variable domain, in which reference TRBV5-6 and TRBJ1-5 provide the parts outside the CDR3, is DAGVTQSPTHLIKTRGQQVTLRCSPKSGHDTVSWYQQALGQGPQFIFQYYEEEERQRGNFPDRFSGHQFPNYSSELNVNALLLGDSALYLCASSTSEAGSNQPQHFGDGTRLSIL.

The genes are TRBV28 and TRBJ1-4; tentatively, D is TRBD1 (6 bases). V was trimmed by 3 bases and J by 5 bases, leaving 13 bases between them. This CDR3 region has 15 residues. CDR1 and CDR2 (germline): MDHEN, SYDVKM. The CDR3 DNA follows: TGTGCCAGCAGTTTCCCGACAGGTCCAAATGAAAAACTGTTTTTT. The encoded protein is CASSFPTGPNEKLFF.

This chain connects TRBV6-5 to TRBJ2-7; 8 bases are a match to TRBD1. Germline V gene lookup returns CDR1 MNHEY and CDR2 SVGAGI. This CDR3 region has 15 residues. The trim removed 6 bases at V and 6 bases at J, leaving 13 bases unmatched. CDR3 in DNA: TGTGCCAGCAGGCTTACCGTGCAGGGGGCGGGCGAGCAGTACTTC. Amino acids: CASRLTVQGAGEQYF.

This clone has only a few counts. The rearrangement uses TRBV7-8 and TRBJ2-7, with D hard to call. Deletions cut 5 bases from V and 6 bases from J, with 11 bases between. Germline V gene data show CDR1 as SGHVS and CDR2 as FQNEAQ. The CDR3 has 12 amino acids. This chain's CDR3 is CASSITALEQYF. The CDR3 bases are TGTGCCAGCAGCATAACTGCCCTCGAGCAGTACTTC.

The chain combines TRBV5-1 with TRBJ1-3, with D tentatively TRBD1 (5 bases). The V and J ends lost 1 base and 2 bases respectively, with 10 bases between them. Germline V gene sequence: CDR1 SGHRS, CDR2 YFSETQ. This CDR3 is 15 amino acids long. For the CDR3, the DNA is TGCGCCAGCAGCTTGTATACGGGGGCTGGAAACACCATATATTTT. This sequence encodes CASSLYTGAGNTIYF.

The V gene is TRBV10-3, the J gene TRBJ1-1; 9 positions match TRBD1. The CDR3 is made up of 17 amino acids. Germline loops: CDR1 ENHRY, CDR2 SYGVKD. Losses at the gene ends were 8 bases for V and 0 bases for J; bases not matched to a gene: 13. DNA of the CDR3: TGTGCCATCTCCCGACAGGGGGTTGGGACCATGAACACTGAAGCTTTCTTT. Translated: CAISRQGVGTMNTEAFF.

The V and J genes are TRBV21-1 and TRBJ2-3; the tabulated D call, TRBD1, remains unverified against the DNA. TRBV21-1 is described as a pseudogene. The CDR3 runs 18 residues. CDR3 in amino acids: CASSKGPRDRGSADTQYF. The CDR3 DNA sequence: TGTGCCAGCAGCAAAGGGCCCAGGGACAGGGGTTCAGCAGATACGCAGTATTTT.

V is TRBV29-1 and J is TRBJ1-1; D is perhaps TRBD1 (5 bases). Germline V gene sequence: CDR1 SQVTM, CDR2 ANQGSEA. The V end was cut by 1 base, the J end by 3 bases, with 9 bases between. The CDR3 loop spans 13 amino acids. The CDR3 here is CSVEGQSDTEAFF. CDR3 DNA sequence: TGCAGCGTTGAAGGACAGTCGGACACTGAAGCTTTCTTT.

V gene TRBV6-5 combines with J gene TRBJ1-5; the D is unclear. CDR3 size: 14 residues. Germline CDR1 is MNHEY and CDR2 is SVGAGI. V was pared by 6 bases and J by 0 bases, with 9 bases between. CDR3 DNA sequence: TGTGCCAGCAGCGCCCTAAGTAGCAATCAGCCCCAGCATTTT. Amino acid sequence: CASSALSSNQPQHF.

This clone has only a few counts. The V gene is TRBV2, the J gene TRBJ1-2; possible D gene TRBD1, 6 bases. The CDR3 is made up of 13 amino acids. Germline values: CDR1 SNHLY, CDR2 FYNNEI. Trimming cost V 7 bases and J 8 bases, with 17 bases left between them. CDR3 loop: CASTITGSGGYTF. CDR3 DNA sequence: TGTGCCAGCACCATAACAGGGAGTGGGGGCTACACCTTC.

The table lists this clone with a count of one. The chain carries TRBV6-5 and TRBJ2-7, with 9 bases fitting TRBD2. V lost 6 bases and J lost 5; bases outside the gene matches: 5. The CDR3 consists of 13 residues. Looked up from germline, CDR1 is MNHEY and CDR2 is SVGAGI. DNA for the CDR3: TGTGCCAGCAGAGCTAGCGGGGCCCACGAGCAGTACTTC. Its protein is CASRASGAHEQYF.

The chain recombines TRBV6-1 with TRBJ2-7; TRBD2 agrees at 12 bases. Per germline, CDR1 MNHNS and CDR2 SASEGT. V lost 7 bases and J lost 2; bases outside the gene matches: 3. The CDR3 runs 14 residues. CDR3 residues: CASNRTSGTYEQYF. Written as DNA, the CDR3 is TGTGCCAGCAACCGGACTAGCGGGACCTACGAGCAGTACTTC.